Shown below are 7 T cell receptor beta chains from a single sample sequenced in a study of blood T cell repertoires in COVID-19. The protocol was immunoSEQ multiplex PCR, while the TCRdb copy is restricted to in-frame clones and leaves out a portion. The sample lists hundreds of thousands of clones, 75% to 95% occurring once. Sample: PBMCs or T cells enriched from blood (not recorded which). All receptors come from a young woman who had recovered from COVID-19.

This clone has a single count. The rearrangement joins TRBV28 to TRBJ2-5; TRBD2 might be the D (6 bases). Germline assignment: CDR1 MDHEN and CDR2 SYDVKM. The CDR3 consists of 14 residues. V lost 2 bases and J lost 4, with 11 bases in between. As DNA, the CDR3 is TGTGCCAGCAGTTTAAGGGAGGCAGGAGAGACCCAGTACTTC. Its protein product is CASSLREAGETQYF.

The CDR3 DNA sequence: TGCGCCAGCAGCTATGAGACAGGTCGCAACCTGAACACTGAAGCTTTCTTT. It specifies CASSYETGRNLNTEAFF. The genes are TRBV5-1 and TRBJ1-1, with D tentatively TRBD1 (6 bases). Germline loops: CDR1 SGHRS, CDR2 YFSETQ. The CDR3 totals 17 residues. Trimming took 3 bases from V and 0 from J, leaving 18 bases between them.

V gene TRBV7-9 combines with J gene TRBJ2-4; 11 bases are a match to TRBD1. Germline assignment: CDR1 SEHNR and CDR2 FQNEAQ (reference sequence). CDR3 length: 14 amino acids. Trimming removed 0 bases from V and 16 bases from J; junction bases left unmatched: 8. In DNA form, the CDR3 reads TGTGCCAGCAGCTTAGCCCGGACAGGGGGCCACCTTTACTTC. This gives the protein CASSLARTGGHLYF.

The J gene is TRBJ2-1, the V gene TRBV5-6, with TRBD2 matching over 8 bases. V shed 5 bases, J shed 6 bases, and the junction held 13 bases outside the gene matches. Looked up from germline, CDR1 is SGHDT and CDR2 is YYEEEE. The CDR3 is 16 residues long. The DNA for the CDR3 is TGTGCCAGCAGACCGCTCCGGGGGGGCCGGGGCAATGAGCAGTTCTTC. It specifies CASRPLRGGRGNEQFF.

The gene calls are TRBV5-6 and TRBJ2-7, with D uncertain. The CDR3 extends over 13 amino acids. Germline values: CDR1 SGHDT, CDR2 YYEEEE. Trimming pared 4 bases from V and 2 bases from J, leaving 10 bases between. DNA for the CDR3: TGTGCCAGCAGCCGAGGTAGAACCTACGAGCAGTACTTC. Its translation: CASSRGRTYEQYF.

This clone was recorded a few times. The CDR3 coding sequence is TGTGCCAGCAGTTACCTACAGGGCTACGAGCAGTACTTC. Amino acid sequence: CASSYLQGYEQYF. The J gene is TRBJ2-7, the V gene TRBV27, with D tentatively TRBD1 (6 bases). V shed 4 bases and J shed 3 bases, with 10 bases lying between them. The CDR3 is made up of 13 amino acids. CDR1 and CDR2 from the germline V gene are MNHEY and SMNVEV (reference sequence).

The chain combines TRBV20-1 with TRBJ1-2; 8 bases fit TRBD1. The CDR3 contains 13 residues. After removal of 3 bases from V and 8 bases from J, the junction contained 8 bases not matched to a gene. CDR1 is DFQATT, CDR2 SNEGSKA, per germline (reference sequence). The CDR3 reads CSASLTGGEGYTF. CDR3 coding DNA: TGCAGTGCTAGTCTTACAGGGGGAGAAGGCTACACCTTC.